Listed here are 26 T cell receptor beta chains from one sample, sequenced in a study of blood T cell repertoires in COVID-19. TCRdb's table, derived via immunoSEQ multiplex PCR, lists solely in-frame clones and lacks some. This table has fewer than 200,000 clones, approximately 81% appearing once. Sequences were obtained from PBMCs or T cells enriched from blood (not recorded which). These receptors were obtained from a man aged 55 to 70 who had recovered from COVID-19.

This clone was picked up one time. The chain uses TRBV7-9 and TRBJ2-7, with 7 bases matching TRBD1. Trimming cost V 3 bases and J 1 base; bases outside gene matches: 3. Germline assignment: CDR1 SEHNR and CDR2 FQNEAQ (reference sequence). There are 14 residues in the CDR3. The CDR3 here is CASSFPGQSYEQYF. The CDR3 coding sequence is TGTGCCAGCAGCTTTCCGGGACAGTCCTACGAGCAGTACTTC.

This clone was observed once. CDR3 in amino acids: CASSLDGLAGGWDTQYF. CDR3 nucleotide sequence: TGCGCCAGCAGCTTGGACGGACTAGCGGGGGGCTGGGATACGCAGTATTTT. The chain uses TRBV5-1 and TRBJ2-3; TRBD2 matches at 14 bases. This CDR3 contains 17 residues. J lost 6 bases, V lost 0 bases, and 6 bases had no gene match. Germline V gives CDR1 SGHRS, CDR2 YFSETQ.

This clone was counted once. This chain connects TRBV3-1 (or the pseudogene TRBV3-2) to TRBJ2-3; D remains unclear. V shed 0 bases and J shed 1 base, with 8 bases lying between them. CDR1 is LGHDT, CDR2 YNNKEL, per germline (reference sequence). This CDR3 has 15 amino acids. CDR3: CASSQEVAGTDTQYF. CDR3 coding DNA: TGTGCCAGCAGCCAAGAGGTGGCTGGCACAGATACGCAGTATTTT.

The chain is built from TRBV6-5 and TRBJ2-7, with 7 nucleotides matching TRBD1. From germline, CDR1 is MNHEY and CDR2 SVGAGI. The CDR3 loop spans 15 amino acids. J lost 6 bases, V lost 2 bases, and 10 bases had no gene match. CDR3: CASSYLPRGGSEQYF. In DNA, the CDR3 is TGTGCCAGCAGTTACCTACCCAGAGGGGGCAGCGAGCAGTACTTC.

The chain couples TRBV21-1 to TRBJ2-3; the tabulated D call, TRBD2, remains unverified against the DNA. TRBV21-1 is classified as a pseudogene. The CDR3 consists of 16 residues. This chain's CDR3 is CASSKVAGVWSDTQYF. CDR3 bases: TGTGCCAGCAGCAAAGTAGCGGGAGTTTGGTCCGATACGCAGTATTTT.

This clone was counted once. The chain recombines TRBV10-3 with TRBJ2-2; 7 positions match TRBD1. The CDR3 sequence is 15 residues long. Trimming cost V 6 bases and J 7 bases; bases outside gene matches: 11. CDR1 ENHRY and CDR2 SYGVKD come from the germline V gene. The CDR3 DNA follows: TGTGCCATCAGCGGAAGGGACAGTTCCCACGGGGAGCTGTTTTTT. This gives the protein CAISGRDSSHGELFF.

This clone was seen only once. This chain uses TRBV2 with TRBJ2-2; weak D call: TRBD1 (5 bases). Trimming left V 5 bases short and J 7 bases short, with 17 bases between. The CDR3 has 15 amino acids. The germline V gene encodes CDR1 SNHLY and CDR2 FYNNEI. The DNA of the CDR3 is TGTGCCAGCAGTCTCGGGCAGGGCGGTGTCGGGGAGCTGTTTTTT. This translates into CASSLGQGGVGELFF.

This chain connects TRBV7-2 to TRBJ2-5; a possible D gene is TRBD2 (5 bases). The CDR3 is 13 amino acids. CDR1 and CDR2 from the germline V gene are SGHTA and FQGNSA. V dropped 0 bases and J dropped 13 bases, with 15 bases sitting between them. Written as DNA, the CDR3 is TGTGCCAGCAGCTTAGCGTCGGGGAGCAGTAGGTACTTC. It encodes CASSLASGSSRYF. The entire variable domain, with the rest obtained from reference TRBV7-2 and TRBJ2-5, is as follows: GAGVSQSPSNKVTEKGKDVELRCDPISGHTALYWYRQSLGQGLEFLIYFQGNSAPDKSGLPSDRFSAERTGGSVSTLTIQRTQQEDSAVYLCASSLASGSSRYFGPGTRLLVL.

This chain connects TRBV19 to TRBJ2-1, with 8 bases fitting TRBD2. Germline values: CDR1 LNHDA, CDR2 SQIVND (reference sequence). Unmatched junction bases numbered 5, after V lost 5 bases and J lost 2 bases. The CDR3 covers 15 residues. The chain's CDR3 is CASSLRREAYNEQFF. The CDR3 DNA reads TGTGCCAGTAGTTTGAGGCGGGAGGCCTACAATGAGCAGTTCTTC.

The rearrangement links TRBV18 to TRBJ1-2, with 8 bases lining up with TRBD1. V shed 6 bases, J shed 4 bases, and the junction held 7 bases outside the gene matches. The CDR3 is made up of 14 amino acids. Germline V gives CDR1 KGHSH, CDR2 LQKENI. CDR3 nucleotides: TGTGCCAGCTCGTTGGACAGGGAAGGCTATGGCTACACCTTC. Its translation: CASSLDREGYGYTF. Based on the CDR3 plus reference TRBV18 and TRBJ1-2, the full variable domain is NAGVMQNPRHLVRRRGQEARLRCSPMKGHSHVYWYRQLPEEGLKFMVYLQKENIIDESGMPKERFSAEFPKEGPSILRIQQVVRGDSAAYFCASSLDREGYGYTFGSGTRLTVV.

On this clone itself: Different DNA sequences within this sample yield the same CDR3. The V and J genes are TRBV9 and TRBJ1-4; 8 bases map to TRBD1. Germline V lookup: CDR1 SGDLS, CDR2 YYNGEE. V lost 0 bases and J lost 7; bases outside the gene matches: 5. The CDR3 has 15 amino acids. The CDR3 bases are TGTGCCAGCAGCGTAGACCAGGGGGCGGGTGAAAAACTGTTTTTT. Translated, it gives CASSVDQGAGEKLFF.

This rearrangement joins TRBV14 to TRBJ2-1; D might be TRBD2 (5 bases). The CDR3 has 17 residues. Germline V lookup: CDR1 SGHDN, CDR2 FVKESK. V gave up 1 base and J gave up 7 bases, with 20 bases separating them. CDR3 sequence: CASSQGRGKLVLNEQFF. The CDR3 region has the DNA TGTGCCAGCAGCCAAGGACGAGGGAAACTAGTTTTAAATGAGCAGTTCTTC.

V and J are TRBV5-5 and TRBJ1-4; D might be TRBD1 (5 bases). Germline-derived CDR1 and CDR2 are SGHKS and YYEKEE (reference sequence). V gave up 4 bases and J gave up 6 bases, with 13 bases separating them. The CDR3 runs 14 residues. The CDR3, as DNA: TGTGCCAGCAGCGACGACAGATACCATGAAAAACTGTTTTTT. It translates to CASSDDRYHEKLFF.

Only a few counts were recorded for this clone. The CDR3 DNA reads TGTGCCAGCATCCGACAGCCGAATCAGCCCCAGCATTTT. Its translation is CASIRQPNQPQHF. The V and J genes are TRBV28 and TRBJ1-5, with D possibly matching TRBD1 (5 bases). The V and J ends lost 7 bases and 4 bases respectively, with 11 bases between them. This CDR3 is 13 amino acids long. Germline V gene sequence: CDR1 MDHEN, CDR2 SYDVKM.

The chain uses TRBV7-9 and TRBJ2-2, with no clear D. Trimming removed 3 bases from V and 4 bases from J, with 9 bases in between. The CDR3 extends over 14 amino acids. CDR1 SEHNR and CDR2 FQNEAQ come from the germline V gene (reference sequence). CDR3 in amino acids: CASSFPASTGELFF. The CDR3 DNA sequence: TGTGCCAGCAGCTTCCCAGCTAGCACCGGGGAGCTGTTTTTT.

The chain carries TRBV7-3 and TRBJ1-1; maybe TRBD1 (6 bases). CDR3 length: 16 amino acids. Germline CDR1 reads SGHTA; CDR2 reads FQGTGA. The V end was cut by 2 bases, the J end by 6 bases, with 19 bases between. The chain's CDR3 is CASSLGGRGWGAEAFF. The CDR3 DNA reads TGTGCCAGCAGCTTAGGCGGCAGGGGTTGGGGAGCTGAAGCTTTCTTT.

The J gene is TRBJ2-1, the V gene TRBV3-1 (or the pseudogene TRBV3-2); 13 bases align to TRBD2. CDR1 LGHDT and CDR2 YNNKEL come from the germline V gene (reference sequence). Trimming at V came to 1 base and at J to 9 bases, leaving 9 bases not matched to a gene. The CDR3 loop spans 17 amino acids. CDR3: CASSQGGTSGVTGEQFF. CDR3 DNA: TGTGCCAGCAGCCAAGGGGGGACTAGCGGGGTGACTGGTGAGCAGTTCTTC.

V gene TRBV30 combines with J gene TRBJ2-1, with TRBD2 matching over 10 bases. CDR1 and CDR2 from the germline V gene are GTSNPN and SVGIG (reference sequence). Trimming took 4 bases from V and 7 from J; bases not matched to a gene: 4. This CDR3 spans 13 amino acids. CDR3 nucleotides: TGTGCCTGGATTATAGCGGGGGGTAATGAGCAGTTCTTC. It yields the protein CAWIIAGGNEQFF.

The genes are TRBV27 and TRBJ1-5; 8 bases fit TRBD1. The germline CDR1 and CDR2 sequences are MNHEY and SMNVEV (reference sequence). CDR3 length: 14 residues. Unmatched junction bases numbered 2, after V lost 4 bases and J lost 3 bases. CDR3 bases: TGTGCCAGCAGTTCAGGGGGCCCCAATCAGCCCCAGCATTTT. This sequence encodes CASSSGGPNQPQHF.

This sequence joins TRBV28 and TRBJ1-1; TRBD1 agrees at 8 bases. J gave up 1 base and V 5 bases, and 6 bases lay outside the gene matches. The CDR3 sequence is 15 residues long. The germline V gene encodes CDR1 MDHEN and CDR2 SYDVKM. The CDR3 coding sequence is TGTGCCAGCAGTAGACAGGGGTGGAGGAACACTGAAGCTTTCTTT. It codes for CASSRQGWRNTEAFF.

CDR3 in DNA: TGTGCCAGCAGCTCCAGGACTAGCGGGAGAATATCGAACACCGGGGAGCTGTTTTTT. As protein: CASSSRTSGRISNTGELFF. The chain has TRBV9 and TRBJ2-2; 13 bases are shared with TRBD2. V was clipped by 4 bases and J by 0 bases; unmatched bases: 9. Germline-derived CDR1 and CDR2 are SGDLS and YYNGEE. This CDR3 comprises 19 residues.

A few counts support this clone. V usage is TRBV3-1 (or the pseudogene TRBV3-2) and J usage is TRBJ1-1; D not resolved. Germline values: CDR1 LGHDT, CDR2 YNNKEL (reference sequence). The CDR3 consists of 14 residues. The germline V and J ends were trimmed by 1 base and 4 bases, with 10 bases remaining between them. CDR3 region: CASSQGGMGTEAFF. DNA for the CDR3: TGTGCCAGCAGCCAAGGAGGGATGGGCACTGAAGCTTTCTTT.

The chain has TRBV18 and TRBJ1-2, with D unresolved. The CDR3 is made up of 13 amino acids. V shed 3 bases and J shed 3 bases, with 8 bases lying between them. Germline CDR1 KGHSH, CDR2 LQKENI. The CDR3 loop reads CASSPAEDYGYTF. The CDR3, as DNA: TGTGCCAGCTCACCCGCCGAGGACTATGGCTACACCTTC.

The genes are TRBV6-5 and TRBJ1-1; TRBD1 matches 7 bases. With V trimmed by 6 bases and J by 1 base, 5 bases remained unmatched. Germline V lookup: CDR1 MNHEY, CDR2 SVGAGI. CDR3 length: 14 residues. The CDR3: CASSIGQENTEAFF. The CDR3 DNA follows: TGTGCCAGCAGCATTGGACAGGAGAACACTGAAGCTTTCTTT.

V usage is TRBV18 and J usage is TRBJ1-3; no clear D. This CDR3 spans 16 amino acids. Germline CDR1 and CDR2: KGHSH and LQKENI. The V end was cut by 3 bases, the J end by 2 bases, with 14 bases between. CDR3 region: CASSPGNIRTGNTIYF. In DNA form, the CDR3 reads TGTGCCAGCTCACCCGGGAACATACGAACTGGAAACACCATATATTTT.

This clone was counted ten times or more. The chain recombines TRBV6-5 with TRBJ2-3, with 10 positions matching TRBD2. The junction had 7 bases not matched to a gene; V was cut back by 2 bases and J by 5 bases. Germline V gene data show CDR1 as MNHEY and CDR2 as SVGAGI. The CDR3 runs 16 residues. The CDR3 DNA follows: TGTGCCAGCAGTTACAAGCGGGAGGGCCCGGAAGATACGCAGTATTTT. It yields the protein CASSYKREGPEDTQYF.